These 31 T cell receptor beta chains were all obtained from the same sample, sequenced in a study of blood T cell repertoires in COVID-19. Assay used: immunoSEQ multiplex PCR; TCRdb lists only in-frame clones, some missing. This table has around 250,000 clones, roughly four fifths appearing once. The source material was PBMCs or T cells enriched from blood (not recorded which). The origin of the receptors is a man aged 35-49 years who had recovered from COVID-19.

The V and J genes are TRBV7-3 and TRBJ2-3; D unresolved. The CDR3 totals 14 residues. Trimming pared 5 bases from V and 2 bases from J, leaving 11 bases between. The germline V gene encodes CDR1 SGHTA and CDR2 FQGTGA. The CDR3 DNA sequence: TGTGCCAGCAGCCCCACAAGATTCACAGATACGCAGTATTTT. Residues: CASSPTRFTDTQYF. Using reference TRBV7-3 and TRBJ2-3 for the parts outside the CDR3, the full variable domain is GAGVSQTPSNKVTEKGKYVELRCDPISGHTALYWYRQSLGQGPEFLIYFQGTGAADDSGLPNDRFFAVRPEGSVSTLKIQRTERGDSAVYLCASSPTRFTDTQYFGPGTRLTVL.

V usage is TRBV2 and J usage is TRBJ2-7; 10 nucleotides line up with TRBD1. Unmatched junction bases numbered 5, after V lost 8 bases and J lost 4 bases. From germline, CDR1 is SNHLY and CDR2 FYNNEI. The CDR3 spans 13 residues. This CDR3 reads CASGGQGFYEQYF. CDR3 coding DNA: TGTGCCAGCGGGGGACAGGGGTTTTACGAGCAGTACTTC.

This chain connects TRBV9 to TRBJ1-2; 7 nucleotides align to TRBD1. Germline-derived CDR1 and CDR2 are SGDLS and YYNGEE. V shed 0 bases, J shed 4 bases, and the junction held 9 bases outside the gene matches. The CDR3 is made up of 16 amino acids. CDR3 nucleotides: TGTGCCAGCAGCGTAGGCCGCGGGACAGCGTTCTATGGCTACACCTTC. The encoded protein is CASSVGRGTAFYGYTF.

The chain uses TRBV9 and TRBJ2-2; TRBD1 might be the D (6 bases). The CDR3 has 16 residues. Trimming removed 2 bases at V and 7 bases at J, with 18 bases between. CDR1 SGDLS and CDR2 YYNGEE come from the germline V gene. In nucleotides, the CDR3 is TGTGCCAGCAGCGTCAGGGGCGATTTGGAGAACGGGGAGCTGTTTTTT. As protein: CASSVRGDLENGELFF.

The J gene is TRBJ2-1, the V gene TRBV3-1 (or the pseudogene TRBV3-2), with TRBD2 matching over 11 bases. J lost 8 bases, V lost 1 base, and 10 bases had no gene match. This CDR3 region has 17 residues. Germline CDR1 is LGHDT and CDR2 is YNNKEL (reference sequence). CDR3 in amino acids: CASSQGRTVAGGHEQFF. The CDR3, as DNA: TGTGCCAGCAGCCAAGGCCGGACTGTAGCGGGGGGGCATGAGCAGTTCTTC.

Here the CDR3 DNA reads TGTGCCAGCAGTTTGTTATCTAACTATGGCTACACCTTC. Translated, it gives CASSLLSNYGYTF. The chain joins TRBV28 to TRBJ1-2; unclear D gene. CDR1 is MDHEN and CDR2 is SYDVKM in the germline V gene. The CDR3 covers 13 residues. V lost 3 bases to trimming and J lost 0 bases, with 5 bases between them.

The J gene is TRBJ1-1, the V gene TRBV6-5; D possibly corresponds to TRBD1 (5 bases). V dropped 6 bases and J dropped 7 bases, with 15 bases sitting between them. CDR3 length: 13 residues. The V gene's germline CDR1 is MNHEY and CDR2 SVGAGI. CDR3 sequence (DNA): TGTGCCAGCAGAGGTGGGGCGGTGGTTGAAGCTTTCTTT. Protein sequence: CASRGGAVVEAFF.

J is TRBJ1-1 and V is TRBV18; D not resolved. The CDR3 contains 14 residues. Per germline, CDR1 KGHSH and CDR2 LQKENI. With 5 bases removed from V and 1 base from J, the gap between germline ends came to 11 bases. CDR3 nucleotides: TGTGCCAGCTCATCAAAGGCAGGGAACACTGAAGCTTTCTTT. Protein product: CASSSKAGNTEAFF.

The chain has TRBV28 and TRBJ1-5, with D perhaps matching TRBD1 (5 bases). The V gene lost 10 bases and the J gene lost 0 bases, with 13 bases spanning the gap. The CDR3 spans 14 residues. CDR1 is MDHEN, CDR2 SYDVKM, per germline. The CDR3 protein is CATRGGSSNQPQHF. The CDR3 region has the DNA TGTGCCACTCGCGGGGGGTCTAGCAATCAGCCCCAGCATTTT.

The rearrangement joins TRBV3-1 (or the pseudogene TRBV3-2) to TRBJ2-1, with unresolved D. V lost 2 bases, J lost 6 bases, and 5 bases lay in between. There are 12 residues in the CDR3. Germline V gene data show CDR1 as LGHDT and CDR2 as YNNKEL (reference sequence). The CDR3 DNA sequence: TGTGCCAGCAGCCAATTCCGCAATGAGCAGTTCTTC. This gives the protein CASSQFRNEQFF.

V and J are TRBV7-2 and TRBJ1-3; TRBD1 aligns across 7 bases. In germline, CDR1 is SGHTA, CDR2 FQGNSA. This CDR3 has 16 residues. The V segment lost 5 bases and the J segment 1 base; nucleotides outside the gene matches: 8. The CDR3 DNA sequence: TGTGCCAGCAGCACGGGACAGCCGGGATCTGGAAACACCATATATTTT. Translation: CASSTGQPGSGNTIYF.

This clone was counted a few times. V gene TRBV18 combines with J gene TRBJ2-1; 7 bases align to TRBD1. Germline CDR1 and CDR2: KGHSH and LQKENI. CDR3 length: 14 residues. Trimming cost V 6 bases and J 4 bases; bases outside gene matches: 6. CDR3 nucleotide sequence: TGTGCCAGCTCCCCGGGACAGACTTACAATGAGCAGTTCTTC. Its translation: CASSPGQTYNEQFF.

The CDR3 DNA follows: TGCGCCAGCAGCGTAGGTAGCGGGAGCCCCTACGAGCAGTACTTC. It translates to CASSVGSGSPYEQYF. The V gene is TRBV5-1, the J gene TRBJ2-7, with 9 positions matching TRBD2. V was clipped by 4 bases and J by 2 bases; unmatched bases: 7. The CDR3 extends over 15 amino acids. Germline lookup yields CDR1 SGHRS and CDR2 YFSETQ. The complete variable domain, with remaining parts taken from reference TRBV5-1 and TRBJ2-7, reads KAGVTQTPRYLIKTRGQQVTLSCSPISGHRSVSWYQQTPGQGLQFLFEYFSETQRNKGNFPGRFSGRQFSNSRSEMNVSTLELGDSALYLCASSVGSGSPYEQYFGPGTRLTVT.

The chain joins TRBV7-8 to TRBJ2-7, with a possible D match to TRBD1 (6 bases). V dropped 5 bases and J dropped 0 bases, with 8 bases sitting between them. This CDR3 has 13 amino acids. CDR1 is SGHVS, CDR2 FQNEAQ, per germline. The DNA of the CDR3 is TGTGCCAGCAGCAGACAGGTCTCCTACGAGCAGTACTTC. The encoded protein is CASSRQVSYEQYF.

V usage is TRBV28 and J usage is TRBJ1-2; D call uncertain. Trimming took off 4 bases at V and 8 bases at J, with 8 bases between the two ends. Germline CDR1 reads MDHEN; CDR2 reads SYDVKM. The CDR3 loop spans 11 amino acids. The CDR3 loop reads CASSSTAGYTF. The CDR3 DNA reads as TGTGCCAGCAGTTCTACAGCCGGCTACACCTTC.

The V and J genes are TRBV5-1 and TRBJ2-2; TRBD1 is a possible D gene (5 bases). CDR1 is SGHRS and CDR2 is YFSETQ in the germline V gene. The CDR3 contains 14 residues. Trimming cost V 3 bases and J 3 bases, with 9 bases left between them. Written as DNA, the CDR3 is TGCGCCAGCAGCTCCCAGGGTGACACCGGGGAGCTGTTTTTT. Residues: CASSSQGDTGELFF.

V gene TRBV19 combines with J gene TRBJ1-5; possibly TRBD1 for D (5 bases). Germline values: CDR1 LNHDA, CDR2 SQIVND (reference sequence). This CDR3 has 15 residues. V shed 1 base and J shed 3 bases, with 10 bases lying between them. This chain's CDR3 is CASSIGGRANQPQHF. CDR3 in DNA: TGTGCCAGTAGTATAGGGGGCAGGGCCAATCAGCCCCAGCATTTT.

The sample holds one count of this clone. The chain is built from TRBV20-1 and TRBJ2-7; 9 bases are shared with TRBD2. The trim removed 3 bases at V and 4 bases at J, leaving 7 bases unmatched. Germline V gene lookup returns CDR1 DFQATT and CDR2 SNEGSKA (reference sequence). The length of the CDR3 is 14 residues. CDR3 bases: TGCAGTGCTAGTAGTAGCGGGAGTAAGTACGAGCAGTACTTC. This codes for CSASSSGSKYEQYF.

This sequence joins TRBV20-1 and TRBJ2-1; 10 nucleotides match TRBD2. Per germline, CDR1 DFQATT and CDR2 SNEGSKA (reference sequence). After removal of 3 bases from V and 4 bases from J, the junction contained 0 bases not matched to a gene. This CDR3 region has 13 residues. CDR3: CSASSGGYNEQFF. DNA of the CDR3: TGCAGTGCTAGTAGCGGGGGGTACAATGAGCAGTTCTTC.

The CDR3 spells CASSLDRRGPYEQYF. CDR3 nucleotides: TGTGCCAGCAGCTTAGATCGGAGAGGGCCCTACGAGCAGTACTTC. The chain recombines TRBV11-2 with TRBJ2-7; tentative D call: TRBD2 (5 bases). V was trimmed by 0 bases and J by 2 bases, leaving 11 bases between them. Germline V gene lookup returns CDR1 SGHAT and CDR2 FQNNGV. The CDR3 is 15 residues long.

The chain employs TRBV7-9 and TRBJ2-5; 9 nucleotides agree with TRBD1. Germline V CDR1 and CDR2: SEHNR, FQNEAQ (reference sequence). V dropped 5 bases and J dropped 5; count of bases not matched to a gene: 12. The CDR3 extends over 16 amino acids. The CDR3 DNA follows: TGTGCCAGCAGCGCGCGTAGGGACAGGGCGGGGGAGACCCAGTACTTC. The encoded protein is CASSARRDRAGETQYF.

Here the CDR3 DNA reads TGTGCCAGCAGCTCGGACAGGGAGGGTGGCTACACCTTC. It specifies CASSSDREGGYTF. The V and J genes are TRBV7-8 and TRBJ1-2; 8 nucleotides line up with TRBD1. Trimming cost V 4 bases and J 7 bases; bases outside gene matches: 5. There are 13 residues in the CDR3. Germline assignment: CDR1 SGHVS and CDR2 FQNEAQ.

As regards this clone: Other DNA sequences in the same sample also yield this CDR3. The chain links TRBV6-5 to TRBJ2-7, with 7 bases aligning to TRBD1. CDR3 size: 13 residues. V shed 2 bases, J shed 4 bases, and the junction held 2 bases outside the gene matches. CDR1 is MNHEY and CDR2 is SVGAGI in the germline V gene. CDR3 protein: CASSYTGVYEQYF. The CDR3 DNA sequence: TGTGCCAGCAGTTACACAGGGGTTTACGAGCAGTACTTC.

The gene calls are TRBV29-1 and TRBJ1-1; tentative D call: TRBD1 (6 bases). Germline lookup yields CDR1 SQVTM and CDR2 ANQGSEA. Trimming stripped 2 bases from V and 4 bases from J, with 8 bases between. The CDR3 is 12 amino acids. CDR3 DNA sequence: TGCAGCGTTGAAACAGGGATCACTGAAGCTTTCTTT. This gives the protein CSVETGITEAFF. Drawing the rest from reference TRBV29-1 and TRBJ1-1, the complete variable domain is SAVISQKPSRDICQRGTSLTIQCQVDSQVTMMFWYRQQPGQSLTLIATANQGSEATYESGFVIDKFPISRPNLTFSTLTVSNMSPEDSSIYLCSVETGITEAFFGQGTRLTVV.

The rearrangement uses TRBV2 and TRBJ1-1, with D unclear. V was shortened by 7 bases and J by 1 base, with 13 bases between the two germline ends. Germline CDR1 SNHLY, CDR2 FYNNEI. CDR3 length equals 14 residues. In DNA, the CDR3 is TGTGCCAGCACCCCTCCGGGGAGGAACACTGAAGCTTTCTTT. Its protein is CASTPPGRNTEAFF.

The count of this clone is one. V usage is TRBV15 and J usage is TRBJ2-5; the D gene is possibly TRBD1 (6 bases). This CDR3 spans 13 amino acids. Trimming removed 0 bases at V and 7 bases at J, with 9 bases between. Germline assignment: CDR1 LNHNV and CDR2 YYDKDF (reference sequence). This CDR3 reads CATSRDLGGTQYF. CDR3 DNA sequence: TGTGCCACCAGCAGAGATCTAGGGGGGACCCAGTACTTC.

This rearrangement joins TRBV7-9 to TRBJ2-1, with no clear D. The CDR3 contains 14 residues. V lost 5 bases, J lost 8 bases, and 16 bases lay in between. Germline CDR1 reads SEHNR; CDR2 reads FQNEAQ (reference sequence). The chain's CDR3 is CASSHQSPADEQFF. The CDR3 bases are TGTGCCAGCAGCCATCAATCTCCGGCGGATGAGCAGTTCTTC.

The chain couples TRBV5-1 to TRBJ2-3; tentatively, D is TRBD2 (5 bases). CDR1 is SGHRS and CDR2 is YFSETQ in the germline V gene. V lost 4 bases to trimming and J lost 1 base, with 16 bases between them. The CDR3 is 16 residues long. The CDR3 bases are TGCGCCAGCAGCCCCGACTCGGGGTTCGGCACAGATACGCAGTATTTT. Translated: CASSPDSGFGTDTQYF. The variable domain in full, completed from reference TRBV5-1 and TRBJ2-3, reads KAGVTQTPRYLIKTRGQQVTLSCSPISGHRSVSWYQQTPGQGLQFLFEYFSETQRNKGNFPGRFSGRQFSNSRSEMNVSTLELGDSALYLCASSPDSGFGTDTQYFGPGTRLTVL.

This chain joins TRBV19 and TRBJ1-5; possibly TRBD1 for D (6 bases). Trimming shortened V by 1 base and J by 4 bases, and 11 bases separated the two germline ends. The CDR3 loop spans 15 amino acids. Germline V lookup: CDR1 LNHDA, CDR2 SQIVND (reference sequence). The CDR3 DNA reads TGTGCCAGTAGTATAGCCCCAGGGGTGAATCAGCCCCAGCATTTT. This translates into CASSIAPGVNQPQHF.

This chain uses TRBV4-2 with TRBJ2-2, with 8 bases identical to TRBD1. The CDR3 loop spans 17 amino acids. The germline gives CDR1 LGHNA, CDR2 YNFKEQ. V lost 0 bases and J lost 4; bases outside the gene matches: 7. The CDR3 sequence: CASSQETGGMSTGELFF. The CDR3 DNA reads as TGTGCCAGCAGCCAAGAAACAGGGGGAATGAGCACCGGGGAGCTGTTTTTT.

The chain couples TRBV10-3 to TRBJ2-7; 13 bases map to TRBD2. The V gene end was trimmed by 7 bases and the J gene end by 6 bases; junction bases not matched to a gene: 3. The V gene's germline CDR1 is ENHRY and CDR2 SYGVKD. The CDR3 covers 13 residues. Here the CDR3 reads CAITTSGRGEQYF. For the CDR3, the DNA is TGTGCCATCACTACTAGCGGGAGGGGCGAGCAGTACTTC.